Below, 20 T cell receptor beta chains from the same sample are listed, as sequenced in a study of CD8+ T cells in alopecia areata. Once RNA had been extracted, it was reverse transcribed into cDNA to act as the sequencing template. Repertoires were generated with immunoSEQ multiplex PCR, while TCRdb's copy carries only in-frame clones and drops some. Here the sample spans 150,000 to 200,000 clones, almost 65% being singletons. This specimen consisted of CD4+ T cells sorted from blood, obtained at week 0. These receptors were collected from a human donor with alopecia areata.

This clone was detected only a few times. V and J are TRBV4-3 and TRBJ2-3, with a tentative D call TRBD1 (6 bases). This CDR3 has 17 amino acids. Germline loops: CDR1 LGHNA, CDR2 YSLEER. Trimming took 0 bases from V and 6 from J, leaving 19 bases between them. CDR3 sequence: CASSQDNGQLPADTQYF. The CDR3 DNA follows: TGCGCCAGCAGCCAAGATAACGGACAGCTCCCCGCGGATACGCAGTATTTT.

This rearrangement joins TRBV7-3 to TRBJ1-5; 7 nucleotides match TRBD1. The germline V gene has CDR1 SGHTA and CDR2 FQGTGA. With 0 bases clipped from V and 6 bases from J, the junction kept 11 bases outside the gene matches. The CDR3 has 17 amino acids. CDR3 loop: CASSLTEYRGHRQPQHF. CDR3 nucleotide sequence: TGTGCCAGCAGCTTAACCGAGTATAGGGGGCATCGTCAGCCCCAGCATTTT.

This chain joins TRBV29-1 and TRBJ2-2; D is ambiguous. Germline assignment: CDR1 SQVTM and CDR2 ANQGSEA. Trimming cost V 6 bases and J 1 base, with 9 bases left between them. The length of the CDR3 is 13 residues. The CDR3 here is CSVRTGNTGELFF. The DNA for the CDR3 is TGCAGCGTAAGGACGGGGAACACCGGGGAGCTGTTTTTT.

J is TRBJ2-3 and V is TRBV29-1; no clear D. In germline, CDR1 is SQVTM, CDR2 ANQGSEA. V was pared by 4 bases and J by 0 bases, with 8 bases between. This CDR3 has 13 residues. The CDR3 protein is CSVAQTSTDTQYF. CDR3 in DNA: TGCAGCGTTGCACAGACAAGCACAGATACGCAGTATTTT.

Note on this clone: In the same sample, other DNA sequences code for this CDR3. The genes are TRBV29-1 and TRBJ2-2; no reliable D call. V lost 7 bases and J 0 bases, leaving 6 bases between the germline ends. CDR1 and CDR2 (germline): SQVTM, ANQGSEA. The CDR3 consists of 12 residues. The CDR3 bases are TGCAGCGCTAGGGCGAACACCGGGGAGCTGTTTTTT. It yields the protein CSARANTGELFF.

This rearrangement joins TRBV2 to TRBJ1-5; TRBD1 aligns across 8 bases. Germline assignment: CDR1 SNHLY and CDR2 FYNNEI. This CDR3 spans 14 amino acids. Trimming at V came to 6 bases and at J to 4 bases, leaving 5 bases not matched to a gene. The CDR3 region is CASSGQGGNQPQHF. The CDR3 DNA is TGTGCCAGCAGCGGACAGGGCGGGAATCAGCCCCAGCATTTT.

CDR3 loop: CATRTGPNEKLFF. The CDR3 nucleotides read TGTGCCACCAGGACAGGACCTAATGAAAAACTGTTTTTT. The J gene is TRBJ1-4, the V gene TRBV15; a weak D match, TRBD1 (6 bases). This CDR3 spans 13 amino acids. Germline lookup yields CDR1 LNHNV and CDR2 YYDKDF (reference sequence). V lost 6 bases to trimming and J lost 3 bases, with 8 bases between them.

The chain joins TRBV11-2 to TRBJ2-2; D not resolved. V lost 1 base and J lost 1, with 7 bases in between. Germline-derived CDR1 and CDR2 are SGHAT and FQNNGV. The CDR3 spans 15 residues. CDR3 in amino acids: CASSLAGENTGELFF. CDR3 nucleotide sequence: TGTGCCAGCAGCTTAGCTGGAGAGAACACCGGGGAGCTGTTTTTT.

The genes are TRBV20-1 and TRBJ1-2, with D perhaps TRBD1 (5 bases). CDR1 is DFQATT and CDR2 is SNEGSKA in the germline V gene (reference sequence). The CDR3 consists of 10 residues. The ends were cut back, 5 bases at V and 7 bases at J, with 8 bases in the middle. This CDR3 is CSAETVGYTF. The CDR3 nucleotides read TGCAGTGCTGAGACAGTTGGCTACACCTTC.

The chain couples TRBV7-2 to TRBJ2-5; TRBD1 or TRBD2 may be the D gene (5 bases each). The germline CDR1 and CDR2 sequences are SGHTA and FQGNSA. Trimming shortened V by 4 bases and J by 3 bases, and 15 bases separated the two germline ends. The CDR3 has 15 residues. CDR3 residues: CASSWAGFSEETQYF. The CDR3 DNA is TGTGCCAGCAGCTGGGCAGGGTTTAGCGAAGAGACCCAGTACTTC.

The genes are TRBV29-1 and TRBJ1-1; no firm D call. Trimming took 4 bases from V and 1 from J, leaving 4 bases between them. Germline CDR1 and CDR2: SQVTM and ANQGSEA. The CDR3 runs 11 residues. The CDR3 here is CSVGPNTEAFF. DNA for the CDR3: TGCAGCGTTGGACCGAACACTGAAGCTTTCTTT.

This clone came up once. This chain connects TRBV21-1 to TRBJ1-1. TRBV21-1 is a listed pseudogene. The CDR3 spans 16 residues. In DNA, the CDR3 is TGTGCCAGCAGCAAAGAGGTTGAGGGGCTTAGCACTGAAGCTTTCTTT. Its translation: CASSKEVEGLSTEAFF.

This clone was observed a few times. CDR3: CSVGARITDTQYF. CDR3 in DNA: TGCAGCGTGGGGGCACGAATCACAGATACGCAGTATTTT. The chain joins TRBV29-1 to TRBJ2-3; D perhaps matches TRBD1 (6 bases). This CDR3 spans 13 amino acids. The V end was cut by 6 bases, the J end by 2 bases, with 12 bases between. Germline V gene data show CDR1 as SQVTM and CDR2 as ANQGSEA.

This chain joins TRBV29-1 and TRBJ1-4; 8 bases fit TRBD1. J lost 3 bases, V lost 7 bases, and 1 base had no gene match. The CDR3 is made up of 12 amino acids. Germline loops: CDR1 SQVTM, CDR2 ANQGSEA. In nucleotides, the CDR3 is TGCAGCGGACAGGGGCCTAATGAAAAACTGTTTTTT. Amino acid sequence: CSGQGPNEKLFF.

A note on this clone: Mismatch with germline at one junction end may stem from a read error. The V call is TRBV30, the J call TRBJ1-2; D is perhaps TRBD1 (5 bases). The germline gives CDR1 GTSNPN, CDR2 SVGIG (reference sequence). This CDR3 has 10 residues. The CDR3 DNA reads TGTGCCTGGAGTGCCCCAGGGAAAATCTTC. The encoded protein is CAWSAPGKIF.

The V gene is TRBV30, the J gene TRBJ2-1; D gene ambiguous. Looked up from germline, CDR1 is GTSNPN and CDR2 is SVGIG (reference sequence). This CDR3 is built from 15 residues. Trimming removed 1 base from V and 1 base from J, with 11 bases in between. CDR3 sequence reads: CAWSDPARSYNEQFF. The CDR3 nucleotides read TGTGCCTGGAGTGACCCGGCGAGATCCTACAATGAGCAGTTCTTC. Variable domain in full (rest from reference TRBV30 and TRBJ2-1): SQTIHQWPATLVQPVGSPLSLECTVEGTSNPNLYWYRQAAGRGLQLLFYSVGIGQISSEVPQNLSASRPQDRQFILSSKKLLLSDSGFYLCAWSDPARSYNEQFFGPGTRLTVL.

The V gene is TRBV25-1, the J gene TRBJ1-6, with unresolved D. In germline, CDR1 is MGHDK, CDR2 SYGVNS. CDR3 length: 14 amino acids. The V gene lost 2 bases and the J gene lost 10 bases, with 12 bases spanning the gap. CDR3 residues: CASSESRAESPLHF. Here the CDR3 DNA reads TGTGCCAGCAGTGAAAGTCGAGCGGAATCACCCCTCCACTTT.

CDR3 in amino acids: CSVGINRDSPLHF. The CDR3 nucleotides are TGCAGCGTTGGGATCAACAGAGATTCACCCCTCCACTTT. The chain joins TRBV29-1 to TRBJ1-6; D remains unclear. Trimming shortened V by 4 bases and J by 8 bases, and 12 bases separated the two germline ends. This CDR3 region has 13 residues. The germline gives CDR1 SQVTM, CDR2 ANQGSEA.

The rearrangement uses TRBV30 and TRBJ1-1; D gene ambiguous. This CDR3 is built from 12 residues. V was trimmed by 2 bases and J by 2 bases, leaving 6 bases between them. Per the germline V gene, CDR1 is GTSNPN and CDR2 is SVGIG (reference sequence). CDR3 in DNA: TGTGCCTGGAGTTTAGATAACACTGAAGCTTTCTTT. Amino acid sequence: CAWSLDNTEAFF.

The chain recombines TRBV30 with TRBJ1-6, with 7 bases identical to TRBD1. CDR3 length equals 13 residues. Germline-derived CDR1 and CDR2 are GTSNPN and SVGIG (reference sequence). Unmatched junction bases numbered 6, after V lost 0 bases and J lost 13 bases. CDR3 sequence: CAWSVGQPGPLHF. The CDR3 coding sequence is TGTGCCTGGAGTGTGGGACAGCCGGGGCCCCTCCACTTT.